The 22 T cell receptor beta chains below come from one sample, sequenced in a study of identical twins. MiXCR, run by TCRdb on the 5' RACE reads, gives a single entry per CDR3 protein. The sample contains 750,000 to 950,000 distinct CDR3 sequences, about 12% of which appear only once. Separately, the same data were catalogued under a study of yellow fever vaccine responses in identical twins.

Specimen: PBMCs. Source of these receptors: a woman aged 18 to 35 in good health.

This clonotype came up a few times. The chain employs TRBV7-9 and TRBJ2-5; TRBD1 aligns across 10 bases. V lost 1 base and J lost 3; bases outside the gene matches: 5. Germline loops: CDR1 SEHNR, CDR2 FQNEAQ (reference sequence). This CDR3 comprises 16 residues. The CDR3 nucleotides read TGTGCCAGCAGCTTAGATCCGGGACAGGGGAAAGAGACCCAGTACTTC. This sequence encodes CASSLDPGQGKETQYF.

The gene calls are TRBV5-1 and TRBJ2-2; 8 nucleotides line up with TRBD2. CDR1 is SGHRS and CDR2 is YFSETQ in the germline V gene. The CDR3 is made up of 20 amino acids. The V gene end was trimmed by 3 bases and the J gene end by 1 base; junction bases not matched to a gene: 17. The CDR3 DNA reads as TGCGCCAGCAGCTCAGTTGGGACGGGGGGGCATCCGCAGAACACCGGGGAGCTGTTTTTT. Translation gives CASSSVGTGGHPQNTGELFF. The variable domain in full, with the rest retrieved from reference TRBV5-1 and TRBJ2-2, is KAGVTQTPRYLIKTRGQQVTLSCSPISGHRSVSWYQQTPGQGLQFLFEYFSETQRNKGNFPGRFSGRQFSNSRSEMNVSTLELGDSALYLCASSSVGTGGHPQNTGELFFGEGSRLTVL.

The chain links TRBV20-1 to TRBJ2-3; unclear D gene. Per the germline V gene, CDR1 is DFQATT and CDR2 is SNEGSKA (reference sequence). This CDR3 comprises 14 residues. V was cut by 5 bases and J by 2 bases, with 14 bases left in between. CDR3 nucleotide sequence: TGCAGTGCTTTCGCGGCCCTTACCACAGATACGCAGTATTTT. Its translation is CSAFAALTTDTQYF.

The CDR3 spells CASSEVGYNEQFF. The CDR3 coding sequence is TGCGCCAGCAGTGAGGTAGGGTACAATGAGCAGTTCTTC. The chain recombines TRBV10-2 with TRBJ2-1, with D unclear. V shed 2 bases and J shed 4 bases, with 6 bases lying between them. The CDR3 spans 13 residues. Germline values: CDR1 WSHSY, CDR2 SAAADI.

The rearrangement links TRBV9 to TRBJ2-2; 8 nucleotides line up with TRBD1. The CDR3 covers 15 residues. Trimming cost V 0 bases and J 7 bases; bases outside gene matches: 5. Germline V gives CDR1 SGDLS, CDR2 YYNGEE. CDR3 sequence (DNA): TGTGCCAGCAGCGTAGCGGCAGGGGGCATCGGGGAGCTGTTTTTT. It specifies CASSVAAGGIGELFF.

V gene TRBV24-1 combines with J gene TRBJ2-2; 10 bases are shared with TRBD1. Germline assignment: CDR1 KGHDR and CDR2 SFDVKD. V was clipped by 8 bases and J by 4 bases; unmatched bases: 6. The CDR3 covers 15 residues. The CDR3 nucleotides are TGTGCCACCACCTCAGGACAGGGGGTCACCGGGGAGCTGTTTTTT. Its protein is CATTSGQGVTGELFF.

This clonotype turned up a few times. The chain joins TRBV29-1 to TRBJ1-4; D might be TRBD1 (6 bases). The germline V gene has CDR1 SQVTM and CDR2 ANQGSEA. This CDR3 has 14 amino acids. The V end was cut by 7 bases, the J end by 7 bases, with 19 bases between. This chain's CDR3 is CSARPPGVGEKLFF. The DNA for the CDR3 is TGCAGCGCCAGACCCCCAGGGGTCGGTGAAAAACTGTTTTTT.

This clonotype was seen a few times. V and J are TRBV6-6 and TRBJ2-7; 7 nucleotides agree with TRBD1. Germline V gives CDR1 MNHNY, CDR2 SVGAGI (reference sequence). The CDR3 sequence is 12 residues long. V dropped 7 bases and J dropped 3; count of bases not matched to a gene: 3. In DNA form, the CDR3 reads TGTGCCAGCATGGGACAGAGCTACGAGCAGTACTTC. Amino acid sequence: CASMGQSYEQYF.

The genes are TRBV28 and TRBJ2-7; the D is unclear. Germline lookup yields CDR1 MDHEN and CDR2 SYDVKM. CDR3 length: 15 residues. V was cut by 2 bases and J by 2 bases, with 13 bases left in between. CDR3 bases: TGTGCCAGCAGTTTAGGTAGGAGCCCTACCTACGAGCAGTACTTC. Its protein product is CASSLGRSPTYEQYF.

This clonotype was seen only a few times. The genes are TRBV28 and TRBJ2-3, with unresolved D. Trimming removed 2 bases from V and 11 bases from J, with 20 bases in between. CDR1 MDHEN and CDR2 SYDVKM come from the germline V gene. This CDR3 contains 15 residues. CDR3 DNA: TGTGCCAGCAGTTTAGGTTCCGGACCTCAAGTACAGCAGTATTTT. Its translation is CASSLGSGPQVQQYF.

A remark on this clonotype: Mismatch with germline at one junction end may stem from a read error. The chain joins TRBV20-1 to TRBJ2-1; D call uncertain. Looked up from germline, CDR1 is DFQATT and CDR2 is SNEGSKA (reference sequence). The CDR3 sequence is 13 residues long. This chain's CDR3 is CSARDPVNNEQIF. In DNA form, the CDR3 reads TGCAGTGCTAGAGATCCGGTCAACAATGAGCAGATCTTC.

This clonotype was recorded many times. The chain joins TRBV6-5 to TRBJ2-6, with D hard to call. There are 15 residues in the CDR3. V was trimmed by 4 bases and J by 0 bases, leaving 7 bases between them. From germline, CDR1 is MNHEY and CDR2 SVGAGI. CDR3 DNA: TGTGCCAGCAGTTCGCTAAGCTCTGGGGCCAACGTCCTGACTTTC. Protein sequence: CASSSLSSGANVLTF.

A few counts support this clonotype. The chain joins TRBV12-3 or TRBV12-4 to TRBJ2-5; TRBD1 matches at 9 bases. With 5 bases clipped from V and 5 bases from J, the junction kept 9 bases outside the gene matches. CDR3 length: 15 residues. The CDR3 DNA follows: TGTGCCAGCAGTCCGGGACAGGGAAGGAGGGAGACCCAGTACTTC. Protein: CASSPGQGRRETQYF.

A few counts support this clonotype. The CDR3 sequence is CSVEKGTAYNEQFF. CDR3 DNA sequence: TGCAGCGTTGAAAAGGGAACCGCCTACAATGAGCAGTTCTTC. The chain uses TRBV29-1 and TRBJ2-1; D is unclear. Trimming removed 2 bases at V and 2 bases at J, with 10 bases between. From germline, CDR1 is SQVTM and CDR2 ANQGSEA. This CDR3 spans 14 amino acids.

In this sample, this clonotype turned up a few times. The genes are TRBV2 and TRBJ1-1; D is uncertain. The CDR3 covers 10 residues. The ends were cut back, 8 bases at V and 6 bases at J, with 7 bases in the middle. Germline V gives CDR1 SNHLY, CDR2 FYNNEI. CDR3 nucleotide sequence: TGTGCCAGCCTGGCGCCTGAAGCTTTCTTT. It translates to CASLAPEAFF.

The table lists this clonotype with a few counts. The chain links TRBV9 to TRBJ2-6; D is tentatively TRBD1 or TRBD2 (5 bases each). The V gene lost 0 bases and the J gene lost 0 bases, with 16 bases spanning the gap. The V gene's germline CDR1 is SGDLS and CDR2 YYNGEE. CDR3 length: 19 residues. The CDR3 here is CASSVDAGTRFSGANVLTF. The CDR3 nucleotides are TGTGCCAGCAGCGTAGATGCTGGGACCCGTTTCTCTGGGGCCAACGTCCTGACTTTC.

This clonotype was counted at least ten times. V usage is TRBV5-6 and J usage is TRBJ2-3; 8 nucleotides align to TRBD1. The junction had 4 bases not matched to a gene; V was cut back by 4 bases and J by 6 bases. Germline lookup yields CDR1 SGHDT and CDR2 YYEEEE. The CDR3 covers 13 residues. CDR3 sequence reads: CASSLTGVDTQYF. The CDR3 DNA is TGTGCCAGCAGCCTGACAGGGGTCGATACGCAGTATTTT.

This clonotype occurred many times. The V call is TRBV20-1, the J call TRBJ2-7; D is unresolved. The germline V and J ends were trimmed by 0 bases and 0 bases, with 0 bases remaining between them. Germline V gene lookup returns CDR1 DFQATT and CDR2 SNEGSKA (reference sequence). The CDR3 loop spans 11 amino acids. CDR3 DNA: TGCAGTGCTAGAGACTCCTACGAGCAGTACGTC. Amino acid sequence: CSARDSYEQYV.

This clonotype was recorded a few times. The gene calls are TRBV27 and TRBJ2-3; 8 bases match TRBD2. CDR3 size: 16 residues. V shed 5 bases, J shed 3 bases, and the junction held 10 bases outside the gene matches. Germline CDR1 is MNHEY and CDR2 is SMNVEV (reference sequence). The CDR3 DNA reads as TGTGCCAGCAGTCCACGGGGGGGTGTAAGGACAGATACGCAGTATTTT. Translating gives CASSPRGGVRTDTQYF.

This clonotype was observed many times. The chain combines TRBV27 with TRBJ1-1; D is perhaps TRBD1 (5 bases). Germline V lookup: CDR1 MNHEY, CDR2 SMNVEV (reference sequence). This CDR3 is built from 13 residues. V was clipped by 6 bases and J by 0 bases, with 8 bases between them. CDR3 loop: CASRWDLNTEAFF. The CDR3 nucleotides read TGTGCCAGCAGATGGGACCTGAACACTGAAGCTTTCTTT.

CDR3 sequence reads: CASSETGAAQYF. CDR3 nucleotides: TGTGCCAGTAGCGAGACAGGGGCCGCCCAGTACTTC. The chain joins TRBV19 to TRBJ2-5; 8 bases are a match to TRBD1. The V segment lost 6 bases and the J segment 9 bases; nucleotides outside the gene matches: 6. CDR3 length: 12 residues. Germline assignment: CDR1 LNHDA and CDR2 SQIVND (reference sequence).

The rearrangement uses TRBV5-1 and TRBJ2-2; 8 bases are a match to TRBD2. CDR1 and CDR2 (germline): SGHRS, YFSETQ. CDR3 length equals 17 residues. Trimming took 3 bases from V and 0 from J; bases not matched to a gene: 7. The CDR3 is CASSSRLAPSNTGELFF. In DNA, the CDR3 is TGCGCCAGCAGCTCTCGACTAGCGCCCTCGAACACCGGGGAGCTGTTTTTT.